The 14 T cell receptor beta chains in this list originate from one sample, sequenced in a study of shared clonotypes between healthy human individuals. The data were produced by immunoSEQ multiplex PCR, yet TCRdb's version contains in-frame clones alone and is incomplete. This sample has around 550,000 clones, with 90% to 96% found just once. Sequenced: naive CD4+ T cells sorted from blood. This sample's subset: CD45RA+ positively selected. The receptors derive from a young woman in good health.

The CDR3 coding sequence is TGTGCCAGCAGCCGGGACATCTACGAGCAGTACTTC. Translated: CASSRDIYEQYF. This chain joins TRBV6-1 and TRBJ2-7, with a weak D call TRBD1 (6 bases). The germline V and J ends were trimmed by 6 bases and 3 bases, with 9 bases remaining between them. The germline gives CDR1 MNHNS, CDR2 SASEGT. The CDR3 runs to 12 residues.

The V call is TRBV5-1, the J call TRBJ1-4, with D uncertain. Germline V gene data show CDR1 as SGHRS and CDR2 as YFSETQ. The CDR3 is 16 amino acids. The germline V and J ends were trimmed by 2 bases and 1 base, with 12 bases remaining between them. The CDR3 sequence is CASSFGRGGTNEKLFF. Here the CDR3 DNA reads TGCGCCAGCAGCTTCGGACGGGGAGGAACTAATGAAAAACTGTTTTTT.

The V and J genes are TRBV19 and TRBJ2-3; 10 nucleotides agree with TRBD1. This CDR3 is 15 amino acids long. V shed 4 bases and J 3 bases; nucleotides not matched to a gene: 4. Germline lookup yields CDR1 LNHDA and CDR2 SQIVND (reference sequence). CDR3 sequence reads: CASSTGTGETDTQYF. The CDR3 bases are TGTGCCAGTAGTACGGGGACAGGGGAAACAGATACGCAGTATTTT.

The chain has TRBV20-1 and TRBJ1-1; D is uncertain. V dropped 5 bases and J dropped 2 bases, with 6 bases sitting between them. CDR3 length: 11 amino acids. Per germline, CDR1 DFQATT and CDR2 SNEGSKA (reference sequence). Here the CDR3 DNA reads TGCAGTGCTTACAGCAACACTGAAGCTTTCTTT. Translation gives CSAYSNTEAFF.

The gene calls are TRBV28 and TRBJ2-5, with D perhaps matching TRBD2 (5 bases). Trimming shortened V by 3 bases and J by 5 bases, and 10 bases separated the two germline ends. The germline V gene has CDR1 MDHEN and CDR2 SYDVKM. This CDR3 is 13 amino acids long. The CDR3, as DNA: TGTGCCAGCAGTTTGTCTAGCTATGAGACCCAGTACTTC. Protein sequence: CASSLSSYETQYF.

CDR3 coding DNA: TGTGCCAGCAGCCTACTCTTCATTAGCGGGAGGGGTCTTGGGGAGACCCAGTACTTC. It encodes CASSLLFISGRGLGETQYF. V and J are TRBV7-9 and TRBJ2-5; 11 bases are a match to TRBD2. The CDR3 totals 19 residues. CDR1 and CDR2 (germline): SEHNR, FQNEAQ (reference sequence). Trimming took 5 bases from V and 5 from J; bases not matched to a gene: 19.

This clone was observed a few times. The rearrangement joins TRBV10-3 to TRBJ1-2; 11 positions match TRBD1. Germline values: CDR1 ENHRY, CDR2 SYGVKD. Trimming took 3 bases from V and 8 from J; bases not matched to a gene: 5. This CDR3 comprises 14 residues. CDR3 sequence reads: CAISEGQGARGYTF. The CDR3 DNA follows: TGTGCCATCAGTGAAGGACAGGGGGCTCGAGGCTACACCTTC.

This rearrangement joins TRBV7-7 to TRBJ2-2, with 7 bases identical to TRBD1. CDR1 is SSHAT, CDR2 FNYEAQ, per germline (reference sequence). The CDR3 contains 16 residues. V was clipped by 1 base and J by 2 bases; unmatched bases: 4. DNA of the CDR3: TGTGCCAGCAGCTTAGAGGCAGGGGGTAACACCGGGGAGCTGTTTTTT. Its protein product is CASSLEAGGNTGELFF.

The chain recombines TRBV25-1 with TRBJ1-1, with D unresolved. This CDR3 spans 13 amino acids. Germline CDR1 MGHDK, CDR2 SYGVNS. Trimming stripped 3 bases from V and 8 bases from J, with 13 bases between. The CDR3 sequence: CASSEARVIEAFF. CDR3 coding DNA: TGTGCCAGCAGTGAGGCCAGAGTCATCGAAGCTTTCTTT.

V and J are TRBV7-3 and TRBJ1-1; D remains ambiguous. Germline CDR1 reads SGHTA; CDR2 reads FQGTGA. The V end was cut by 3 bases, the J end by 1 base, with 6 bases between. This CDR3 region has 13 residues. CDR3 sequence reads: CASSFDTNTEAFF. The CDR3 DNA is TGTGCCAGCAGCTTTGACACGAACACTGAAGCTTTCTTT. Together with reference TRBV7-3 and TRBJ1-1, the CDR3 gives the full variable domain: GAGVSQTPSNKVTEKGKYVELRCDPISGHTALYWYRQSLGQGPEFLIYFQGTGAADDSGLPNDRFFAVRPEGSVSTLKIQRTERGDSAVYLCASSFDTNTEAFFGQGTRLTVV.

This clone was picked up one time. The chain links TRBV27 to TRBJ1-1; D may be TRBD1 (5 bases). Trimming left V 5 bases short and J 1 base short, with 14 bases between. CDR3 length: 15 residues. CDR1 and CDR2 from the germline V gene are MNHEY and SMNVEV (reference sequence). The CDR3 DNA follows: TGTGCCAGCAGTCCGCTCGGGGGGAGGAACACTGAAGCTTTCTTT. It yields the protein CASSPLGGRNTEAFF.

V is TRBV5-4 and J is TRBJ2-1, with D perhaps matching TRBD1 (7 bases). The V and J ends lost 4 bases and 5 bases respectively, with 13 bases between them. The CDR3 spans 14 residues. Per germline, CDR1 SGHNT and CDR2 YYREEE (reference sequence). The CDR3 reads CASSQGQRDNEQFF. CDR3 DNA: TGTGCCAGCAGCCAGGGACAGCGGGACAATGAGCAGTTCTTC. The variable domain in full, completed from reference TRBV5-4 and TRBJ2-1, reads ETGVTQSPTHLIKTRGQQVTLRCSSQSGHNTVSWYQQALGQGPQFIFQYYREEENGRGNFPPRFSGLQFPNYSSELNVNALELDDSALYLCASSQGQRDNEQFFGPGTRLTVL.

V is TRBV28 and J is TRBJ1-1; TRBD1 agrees at 7 bases. Germline values: CDR1 MDHEN, CDR2 SYDVKM. V lost 5 bases, J lost 1 base, and 7 bases stayed unmatched. The CDR3 totals 15 residues. The CDR3 spells CASSTNRGENTEAFF. The CDR3 coding sequence is TGTGCCAGCAGTACAAACAGGGGCGAGAACACTGAAGCTTTCTTT.

This clone was found once. The genes are TRBV6-5 and TRBJ1-1; D is ambiguous. V was shortened by 4 bases and J by 5 bases, with 14 bases between the two germline ends. CDR3 length equals 14 residues. Germline V lookup: CDR1 MNHEY, CDR2 SVGAGI. The CDR3, as DNA: TGTGCCAGCAGTTTAACTATCTTGGGGACTGAAGCTTTCTTT. This sequence encodes CASSLTILGTEAFF.